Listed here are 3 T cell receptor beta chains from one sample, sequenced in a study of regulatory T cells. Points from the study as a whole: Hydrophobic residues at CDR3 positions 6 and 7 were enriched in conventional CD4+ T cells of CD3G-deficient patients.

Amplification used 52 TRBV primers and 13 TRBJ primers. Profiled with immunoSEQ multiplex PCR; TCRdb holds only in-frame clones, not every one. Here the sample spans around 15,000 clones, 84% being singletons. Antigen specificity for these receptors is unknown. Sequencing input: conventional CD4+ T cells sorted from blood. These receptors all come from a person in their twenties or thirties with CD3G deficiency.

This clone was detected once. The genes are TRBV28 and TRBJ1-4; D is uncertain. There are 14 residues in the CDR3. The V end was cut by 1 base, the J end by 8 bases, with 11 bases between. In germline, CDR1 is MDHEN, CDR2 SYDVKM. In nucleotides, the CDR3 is TGTGCCAGCAGTTTATTGGTAGGATCCGAAAAACTGTTTTTT. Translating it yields CASSLLVGSEKLFF.

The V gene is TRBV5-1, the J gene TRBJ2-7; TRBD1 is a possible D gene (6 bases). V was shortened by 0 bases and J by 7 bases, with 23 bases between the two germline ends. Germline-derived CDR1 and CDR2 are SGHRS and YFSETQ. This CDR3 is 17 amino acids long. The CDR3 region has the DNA TGCGCCAGCAGCTTGGTTGTAGGGGGAGCCTACCTCGGGGAGCAGTACTTC. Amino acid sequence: CASSLVVGGAYLGEQYF.

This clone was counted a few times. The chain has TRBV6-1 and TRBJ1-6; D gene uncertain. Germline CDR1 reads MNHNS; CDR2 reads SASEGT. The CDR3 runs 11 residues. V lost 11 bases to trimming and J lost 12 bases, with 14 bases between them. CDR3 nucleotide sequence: TGTGCCGGTTCAACCGTAGGACCCCTCCACTTT. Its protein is CAGSTVGPLHF.